This entry concerns a single T cell receptor beta chain. Its antigen remains unidentified. The CDR3 runs to 15 residues. The V gene's germline CDR1 is SGHDT and CDR2 YYEEEE. The ends lost 4 bases at V and 3 bases at J; junction bases unmatched: 6. The data were obtained in a study of CD8 T cells in ankylosing spondylitis. TCRdb redid the calling of the 5' RACE reads with MiXCR, one entry per CDR3 protein. The sample holds hundreds of thousands of distinct CDR3 sequences; 12% are singletons and the top ten take under 7.5%. Study observations and caveats: Within ankylosing spondylitis blood, a TCR beta motif made up of eight highly homologous variants appeared to be characteristic.

The chain joins TRBV5-6 to TRBJ1-5; TRBD1 aligns across 8 bases. The receptor was derived from a male donor with ankylosing spondylitis. The sequencing input was blood, either unsorted or a sorted T cell fraction (not recorded which). The CDR3 region is CASSHGTGNNQPQHF. CDR3 nucleotides: TGTGCCAGCAGCCACGGGACAGGAAACAATCAGCCCCAGCATTTT.